Following are 6 T cell receptor beta chains from one sample sequenced in a study of cytomegalovirus exposure and HLA in healthy donors. The PCR made use of 60 Vbeta and 13 Jbeta primers. The protocol was immunoSEQ multiplex PCR, while the TCRdb copy is restricted to in-frame clones and leaves out a portion. The sample gives about 210,000 clones, more than 80% of which show up once; 2.9% is in the top ten. Sequencing input: PBMCs. The receptors shown here come from a man between 25 and 39 years old in good health and CMV-seronegative.

The rearrangement joins TRBV5-4 to TRBJ2-1; the D gene is possibly TRBD2 (5 bases). V dropped 4 bases and J dropped 6 bases, with 17 bases sitting between them. CDR1 and CDR2 (germline): SGHNT, YYREEE (reference sequence). The CDR3 runs to 15 residues. The CDR3 is CASSPGRTSGNEQFF. The DNA of the CDR3 is TGTGCCAGCAGCCCCGGACGGACTTCTGGCAATGAGCAGTTCTTC.

In its sample, this clone is medium-sized. This chain links TRBV6-4 with TRBJ2-5; 12 bases map to TRBD2. The CDR3 runs to 15 residues. J was trimmed by 1 base and V by 6 bases; bases with no gene match: 3. Germline CDR1 is MRHNA and CDR2 is SNTAGT. The CDR3 loop reads CASSATSGGQETQYF. In DNA, the CDR3 is TGTGCCAGCAGCGCGACTAGCGGGGGCCAAGAGACCCAGTACTTC.

The chain recombines TRBV10-3 with TRBJ2-7, with TRBD1 identical over 9 bases. With V trimmed by 1 base and J by 9 bases, 7 bases remained unmatched. CDR3 length: 14 amino acids. Germline V gene data show CDR1 as ENHRY and CDR2 as SYGVKD. CDR3 DNA: TGTGCCATCAGTGAGTGGGACAGGGATAGGGTGCAGTACTTC. Protein sequence: CAISEWDRDRVQYF.

This chain connects TRBV6-1 to TRBJ1-2; D gene unclear. V was pared by 0 bases and J by 5 bases, with 10 bases between. The CDR3 runs to 14 residues. Germline-derived CDR1 and CDR2 are MNHNS and SASEGT. The CDR3 spells CASSEAGGGYGYTF. The CDR3 region has the DNA TGTGCCAGCAGTGAAGCCGGTGGAGGATATGGCTACACCTTC.

This clone was seen a handful of times. The DNA for the CDR3 is TGTGCCAGCAGTCGGACAGGGGGGCAGGGCTACGAGCAGTACTTC. It codes for CASSRTGGQGYEQYF. The chain couples TRBV6-5 to TRBJ2-7, with 10 bases aligning to TRBD1. The V and J ends lost 5 bases and 3 bases, in that order; junction bases with no gene match: 7. CDR3 length: 15 amino acids. Germline V gives CDR1 MNHEY, CDR2 SVGAGI.

This clone has a single count. CDR3 DNA sequence: TGTGCCAGCAGCCCTTTGGCGGGGGGAAACACCGGGGAGCTGTTTTTT. This gives the protein CASSPLAGGNTGELFF. This chain links TRBV7-6 with TRBJ2-2, with TRBD2 identical over 8 bases. V lost 5 bases and J lost 2; bases outside the gene matches: 7. CDR1 SGHVS and CDR2 FNYEAQ come from the germline V gene. CDR3 length: 16 residues.